What follows describes a single TCR beta chain. This receptor's antigen is unknown. No base quality information exists; no much larger clone differs at one position. The sample is drawn from a study of blood T cell repertoires in COVID-19 (dated by TCRdb to the early 2020s). Regarding the complete study: Samples covering the acute and convalescent phases of COVID-19 were provided by collaborators in the United States, Italy and Spain. The prospective study material was composed of cDNA or gDNA derived from T cells, B-cell-depleted T cells, or PBMCs. Deeply sampled blood TCRbeta repertoires from subjects exposed to, actively infected with, or recovered from COVID-19 were included in the dataset. The repertoires were made available in a free public database intended to serve as a resource for research on the immune response to SARS-CoV-2. The samples were drawn from the first 160 participants of the ongoing ImmuneRACE study and from 1,254 subjects provided by 6 global collaborators. The sample metadata nearly always contained a de-identified subject ID, COVID-19 status, age in years and sex. HLA class I and class II types, where available, came from metadata supplied by the sample provider rather than from assay-based typing.

Study-wide conclusions, independent of this receptor: Clinical and demographic metadata were provided uncurated, with the amount varying by source and participant.

V trim: 5 bases; J trim: 0 bases; unmatched bases: 4. The germline V gene (reference sequence) sets CDR1 to SSHAT and CDR2 to FNYEAQ. The CDR3 sequence holds 15 residues, the cysteine and phenylalanine included. Just CDR3 DNA is preserved here, 45 bases in frame from base 1. Whole blood was collected in K2EDTA tubes by collaborating institutions according to the institutions' own protocols. For TCRbeta analysis, collaborators shipped samples in one of three forms: frozen whole blood, isolated PBMCs, or DNA extracted from either of those sample types. The immunoSEQ Assay, a bias-controlled multiplex PCR, was used to amplify TCRbeta CDR3 regions from genomic DNA. Processing in the source paper ran as follows. The number of nucleated cells in each sample was estimated from the amplification of reference gene primers within the assay. Sequence reads were collapsed and filtered to measure the absolute abundance of every unique TCRbeta CDR3 rearrangement. For each sample, productive Simpson clonality was calculated as the square root of Simpson's diversity index across productive rearrangements. The clones in this table, taken by TCRdb from immuneACCESS, are in-frame only. Not every clone is retained; where verified, under half of the shortfall comes from an unresolved V gene, and the cause of the rest is unknown. V, J and clone size are taken as reported in that table, and D and trimming were inferred from the DNA itself. In all, the sample holds roughly 230,000 clones, and about 80% of those were seen once. Jointly, the top ten make up approximately 7.4% of the sample.

Sequencing was carried out using peripheral blood. The sequence joins TRBV7-7 to TRBJ2-3, and 8 junction bases match TRBD2. This receptor was identified in a woman in her 50s with acute or convalescent COVID-19. CDR3 region: CASSPGGVSTDTQYF. The DNA reads TGTGCCAGCAGCCCGGGGGGGGTGAGCACAGATACGCAGTATTTT.